The 24 T cell receptor beta chains listed next were all sequenced from one sample in a study of blood T cell repertoires in COVID-19. Sequenced by immunoSEQ multiplex PCR; TCRdb stores in-frame clones only, minus some. The sample lists around 200,000 clones; around 79% were seen once. Material: peripheral blood. The origin of the receptors is a woman in her forties with COVID-19, enrolled during active disease.

The chain joins TRBV18 to TRBJ2-7; 10 bases line up with TRBD2. CDR1 is KGHSH and CDR2 is LQKENI in the germline V gene. V lost 2 bases, J lost 6 bases, and 4 bases stayed unmatched. This CDR3 is 14 amino acids long. The CDR3 bases are TGTGCCAGCTCACCAAAAGCGGGAGGGGGCGAGCAGTACTTC. Amino acids: CASSPKAGGGEQYF. The whole variable domain, filled in from reference TRBV18 and TRBJ2-7, reads NAGVMQNPRHLVRRRGQEARLRCSPMKGHSHVYWYRQLPEEGLKFMVYLQKENIIDESGMPKERFSAEFPKEGPSILRIQQVVRGDSAAYFCASSPKAGGGEQYFGPGTRLTVT.

The chain combines TRBV18 with TRBJ2-7, with D possibly matching TRBD2 (5 bases). The CDR3 covers 16 residues. The V and J ends lost 5 bases and 0 bases respectively, with 17 bases between them. Looked up from germline, CDR1 is KGHSH and CDR2 is LQKENI. CDR3 loop: CASSVTRASSSYEQYF. CDR3 coding DNA: TGTGCCAGCTCAGTTACGCGGGCCTCGAGCTCCTACGAGCAGTACTTC.

The chain combines TRBV6-5 with TRBJ2-7, with 7 bases that match TRBD1. With V trimmed by 4 bases and J by 2 bases, 8 bases remained unmatched. Per the germline V gene, CDR1 is MNHEY and CDR2 is SVGAGI. This CDR3 contains 15 residues. The CDR3 sequence is CASSSLRDSAYEQYF. In nucleotides, the CDR3 is TGTGCCAGCAGTTCCCTCCGGGACAGTGCCTACGAGCAGTACTTC.

This clone was detected only a few times. The chain links TRBV4-2 to TRBJ2-3; 16 positions match TRBD2. The CDR3 runs to 19 residues. The V segment lost 4 bases and the J segment 3 bases; nucleotides outside the gene matches: 10. Germline-derived CDR1 and CDR2 are LGHNA and YNFKEQ. CDR3: CASSPRGTSGGGRTDTQYF. The CDR3 DNA reads TGTGCCAGCAGCCCCCGGGGGACTAGCGGGGGGGGGCGGACAGATACGCAGTATTTT.

The chain couples TRBV12-5 to TRBJ2-3; TRBD2 agrees at 11 bases. Germline V lookup: CDR1 LGHNT, CDR2 FRNRAP. The CDR3 covers 22 residues. V shed 0 bases and J 0 bases; nucleotides not matched to a gene: 17. In nucleotides, the CDR3 is TGTGCTAGTGGTTTGGTACGGCCCCTCCTAGCGGGAGGAGACATTAGCACAGATACGCAGTATTTT. Translating gives CASGLVRPLLAGGDISTDTQYF.

This clone was detected once. The chain combines TRBV7-9 with TRBJ1-2; D uncertain. The CDR3 has 14 residues. From germline, CDR1 is SEHNR and CDR2 FQNEAQ (reference sequence). Trimming took off 3 bases at V and 0 bases at J, with 8 bases between the two ends. Written as DNA, the CDR3 is TGTGCCAGCAGCTTCCGAGAAGCTAACTATGGCTACACCTTC. It encodes CASSFREANYGYTF. Full variable domain (missing parts from reference TRBV7-9 and TRBJ1-2): DTGVSQNPRHKITKRGQNVTFRCDPISEHNRLYWYRQTLGQGPEFLTYFQNEAQLEKSRLLSDRFSAERPKGSFSTLEIQRTEQGDSAMYLCASSFREANYGYTFGSGTRLTVV.

This chain uses TRBV10-2 with TRBJ1-1; TRBD1 agrees at 7 bases. Germline CDR1 and CDR2: WSHSY and SAAADI. Trimming cost V 6 bases and J 7 bases; bases outside gene matches: 5. CDR3 length: 12 amino acids. The CDR3 reads CASRFNRGEAFF. The DNA of the CDR3 is TGCGCCAGCAGATTCAACAGGGGTGAAGCTTTCTTT.

This chain connects TRBV7-9 to TRBJ1-1; 9 nucleotides align to TRBD1. The J segment lost 6 bases and the V segment lost 4 bases, leaving 6 bases of the junction unmatched. Germline lookup yields CDR1 SEHNR and CDR2 FQNEAQ (reference sequence). CDR3 length: 14 amino acids. This chain's CDR3 is CASSWGTGRPEAFF. The DNA for the CDR3 is TGTGCCAGCAGCTGGGGGACAGGGAGACCTGAAGCTTTCTTT.

V and J are TRBV10-3 and TRBJ2-2; D might be TRBD2 (5 bases). V gave up 3 bases and J gave up 1 base, with 9 bases separating them. The CDR3 extends over 15 amino acids. Germline CDR1 reads ENHRY; CDR2 reads SYGVKD. The CDR3 nucleotides read TGTGCCATCAGTGAATCTAGCAGGAACACCGGGGAGCTGTTTTTT. It codes for CAISESSRNTGELFF.

In DNA form, the CDR3 reads TGCAGCGTTGGGCGGGAGGGGGCCACTGAAGCTTTCTTT. This codes for CSVGREGATEAFF. V gene TRBV29-1 combines with J gene TRBJ1-1, with 7 bases that match TRBD1. CDR3 size: 13 residues. Germline CDR1 and CDR2: SQVTM and ANQGSEA. J was trimmed by 4 bases and V by 4 bases; bases with no gene match: 6.

The rearrangement links TRBV4-1 to TRBJ1-1; no firm D call. With 3 bases removed from V and 6 bases from J, the gap between germline ends came to 11 bases. The germline gives CDR1 MGHRA, CDR2 YSYEKL. The CDR3 sequence is 13 residues long. This chain's CDR3 is CASSQAGGPEAFF. The CDR3 region has the DNA TGCGCCAGCAGCCAGGCGGGAGGTCCTGAAGCTTTCTTT.

The chain uses TRBV11-3 and TRBJ2-2; 8 nucleotides line up with TRBD2. The CDR3 totals 13 residues. The ends lost 4 bases at V and 5 bases at J; junction bases unmatched: 0. Germline lookup yields CDR1 SGHNT and CDR2 YENEEA. The CDR3 loop is CASSSGGTGELFF. CDR3 in DNA: TGTGCCAGCAGCTCGGGGGGGACCGGGGAGCTGTTTTTT.

This rearrangement joins TRBV5-6 to TRBJ2-3; the D gene is possibly TRBD1 (5 bases). This CDR3 contains 13 residues. Germline V gives CDR1 SGHDT, CDR2 YYEEEE. The germline V and J ends were trimmed by 2 bases and 9 bases, with 13 bases remaining between them. The CDR3 loop is CASSFKGAETQYF. CDR3 in DNA: TGTGCCAGCAGCTTTAAAGGGGCCGAGACGCAGTATTTT.

This clone has a handful of counts. J is TRBJ1-1 and V is TRBV5-5; D possibly corresponds to TRBD1 (6 bases). Germline V CDR1 and CDR2: SGHKS, YYEKEE (reference sequence). The V and J ends lost 4 bases and 5 bases respectively, with 15 bases between them. The CDR3 has 14 amino acids. CDR3 sequence reads: CASSIQGQLTEAFF. The DNA for the CDR3 is TGTGCCAGCAGCATCCAGGGGCAGTTAACTGAAGCTTTCTTT.

The chain joins TRBV5-1 to TRBJ2-3, with 9 bases matching TRBD2. In germline, CDR1 is SGHRS, CDR2 YFSETQ. The length of the CDR3 is 19 residues. With 0 bases clipped from V and 11 bases from J, the junction kept 22 bases outside the gene matches. This CDR3 reads CASSLDREPGLAVRGGQYF. CDR3 in DNA: TGCGCCAGCAGCTTGGACAGGGAACCGGGACTAGCCGTCCGGGGGGGGCAGTATTTT.

In this sample, this clone turned up once. The V gene is TRBV7-9, the J gene TRBJ2-4, with a possible D match to TRBD1 (5 bases). V was clipped by 5 bases and J by 8 bases, with 16 bases between them. The CDR3 has 14 residues. The germline V gene has CDR1 SEHNR and CDR2 FQNEAQ (reference sequence). In nucleotides, the CDR3 is TGTGCCAGCAGCGATCAGGGTGGACGGGACATTCAGTACTTC. This sequence encodes CASSDQGGRDIQYF.

The chain is built from TRBV30 and TRBJ1-4; 8 bases fit TRBD1. The V gene end was trimmed by 1 base and the J gene end by 0 bases; junction bases not matched to a gene: 16. Germline assignment: CDR1 GTSNPN and CDR2 SVGIG (reference sequence). The CDR3 sequence is 20 residues long. This CDR3 is CAWSGPGQGRRGATNEKLFF. Written as DNA, the CDR3 is TGTGCCTGGAGTGGCCCCGGACAGGGAAGGAGGGGTGCAACTAATGAAAAACTGTTTTTT.

The gene calls are TRBV29-1 and TRBJ2-5; TRBD2 matches at 8 bases. The CDR3 is 14 amino acids. Per the germline V gene, CDR1 is SQVTM and CDR2 is ANQGSEA. V shed 6 bases and J 1 base; nucleotides not matched to a gene: 7. CDR3 sequence: CSVSGGNLQETQYF. In DNA, the CDR3 is TGCAGCGTAAGCGGGGGCAACCTCCAAGAGACCCAGTACTTC.

The chain links TRBV28 to TRBJ2-4, with 8 nucleotides matching TRBD1. The germline V gene encodes CDR1 MDHEN and CDR2 SYDVKM. J lost 7 bases, V lost 5 bases, and 4 bases had no gene match. This CDR3 spans 13 amino acids. The CDR3 bases are TGTGCCAGCAGTCCTGGGACAGGTAACATTCAGTACTTC. Translated: CASSPGTGNIQYF.

This clone showed up just a few times. V is TRBV4-3 and J is TRBJ1-4; 9 bases map to TRBD1. CDR1 is LGHNA and CDR2 is YSLEER in the germline V gene. The V gene end was trimmed by 5 bases and the J gene end by 5 bases; junction bases not matched to a gene: 6. The CDR3 is 15 residues long. The CDR3 coding sequence is TGCGCCAGCAGCTTAAAAGACAGGGGGAATGAAAAACTGTTTTTT. Protein sequence: CASSLKDRGNEKLFF.

CDR3: CASSSYFTGTGELFF. In DNA form, the CDR3 reads TGTGCCAGCAGCTCATACTTCACGGGAACCGGGGAGCTGTTTTTT. The genes are TRBV7-9 and TRBJ2-2; the D gene is possibly TRBD2 (5 bases). V was trimmed by 4 bases and J by 5 bases, leaving 14 bases between them. CDR1 and CDR2 from the germline V gene are SEHNR and FQNEAQ (reference sequence). The CDR3 has 15 amino acids. Using reference TRBV7-9 and TRBJ2-2 for the parts outside the CDR3, the full variable domain is DTGVSQNPRHKITKRGQNVTFRCDPISEHNRLYWYRQTLGQGPEFLTYFQNEAQLEKSRLLSDRFSAERPKGSFSTLEIQRTEQGDSAMYLCASSSYFTGTGELFFGEGSRLTVL.

V gene TRBV24-1 combines with J gene TRBJ2-3; 9 bases match TRBD2. This CDR3 spans 16 amino acids. Trimming cost V 11 bases and J 5 bases; bases outside gene matches: 16. CDR1 and CDR2 (germline): KGHDR, SFDVKD. CDR3 region: CASTSRLAGERDTQYF. In DNA form, the CDR3 reads TGTGCCAGTACATCCCGTTTAGCGGGAGAAAGAGATACGCAGTATTTT.

To note about this clone: Other DNA variants within this sample encode the same CDR3. CDR3 coding DNA: TGTGCCAGCAGCTTGCGTCGGTCTCCCTACGAGCAGTACTTC. This sequence encodes CASSLRRSPYEQYF. The chain carries TRBV5-5 and TRBJ2-7; D is undetermined. The germline V and J ends were trimmed by 1 base and 2 bases, with 10 bases remaining between them. The CDR3 runs 14 residues. CDR1 and CDR2 (germline): SGHKS, YYEKEE (reference sequence).

The CDR3 sequence is CASSKGGTHRGRFDEQFF. The CDR3 region has the DNA TGTGCCAGCAGCAAAGGGGGAACCCACAGGGGGCGTTTCGATGAGCAGTTCTTC. The chain joins TRBV21-1 to TRBJ2-1; TRBD1 reflects the table's D call only, with no check against the DNA. TRBV21-1 is termed a pseudogene. This CDR3 is built from 18 residues.